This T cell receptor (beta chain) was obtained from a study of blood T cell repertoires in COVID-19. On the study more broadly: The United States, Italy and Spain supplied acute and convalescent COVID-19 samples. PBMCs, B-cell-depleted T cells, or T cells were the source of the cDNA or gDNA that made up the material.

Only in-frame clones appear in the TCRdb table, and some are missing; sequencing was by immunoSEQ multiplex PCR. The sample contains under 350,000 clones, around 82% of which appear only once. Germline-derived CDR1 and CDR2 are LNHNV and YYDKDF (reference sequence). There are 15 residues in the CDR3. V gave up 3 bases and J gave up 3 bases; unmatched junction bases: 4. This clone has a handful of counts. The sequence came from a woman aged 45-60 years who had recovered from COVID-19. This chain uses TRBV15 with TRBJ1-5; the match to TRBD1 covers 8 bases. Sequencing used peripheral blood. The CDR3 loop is CATSRDRVANQPQHF. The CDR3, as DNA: TGTGCCACCAGCAGGGACAGGGTGGCCAATCAGCCCCAGCATTTT.